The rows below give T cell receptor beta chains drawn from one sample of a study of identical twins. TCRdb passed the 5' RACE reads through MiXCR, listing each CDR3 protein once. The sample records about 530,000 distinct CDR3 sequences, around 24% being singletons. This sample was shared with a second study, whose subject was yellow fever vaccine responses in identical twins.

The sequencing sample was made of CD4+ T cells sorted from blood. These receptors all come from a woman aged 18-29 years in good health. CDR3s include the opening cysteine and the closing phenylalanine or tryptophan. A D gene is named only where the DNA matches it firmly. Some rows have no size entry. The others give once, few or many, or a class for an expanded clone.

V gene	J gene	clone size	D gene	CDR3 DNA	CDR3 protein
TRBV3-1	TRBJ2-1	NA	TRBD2	TGTGCCAGCAGCTCTAGCGGGAAGGCCTACAATGAGCAGTTCTTC	CASSSSGKAYNEQFF
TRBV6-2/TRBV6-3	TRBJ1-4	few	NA	TGTGCCAGCAGTTACTTGCCCGGAGTAATCGGAAAACTGTTTTTT	CASSYLPGVIGKLFF
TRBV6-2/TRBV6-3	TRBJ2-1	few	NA	TGTGCCAGCAGTTCACCGGGAGCCATGGAGTTCTTC	CASSSPGAMEFF
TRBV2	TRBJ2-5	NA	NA	TGTGCCAGCTCGGGGGGCCCAGGGAACCAAGAGACCCAGTACTTC	CASSGGPGNQETQYF
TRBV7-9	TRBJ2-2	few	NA	TGTGCCAGCAGCTCCCCCTGGACCGGGGAGCTGTTTTTT	CASSSPWTGELFF
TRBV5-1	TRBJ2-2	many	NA	TGCGCCAGCAGCTTGTTAGAGGGTCCTTTTTTCGGGATTCAGACCGAATTTACCGGGGAGCTGTTTTTT	CASSLLEGPFFGIQTEFTGELFF
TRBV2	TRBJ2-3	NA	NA	TGTGCCAGCGGGTCCACAGGGACCACCACAGATACGCAGTATTTT	CASGSTGTTTDTQYF
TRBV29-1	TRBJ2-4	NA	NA	TGCAGCGTTGGAGACGGCGGGACCGGAAACATTCAGTACTTC	CSVGDGGTGNIQYF
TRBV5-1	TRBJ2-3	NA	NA	TGCGCCAGCAGCTTGGCCGGGCAGGGCCCCACAGATACGCAGTATTTT	CASSLAGQGPTDTQYF
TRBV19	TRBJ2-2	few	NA	TGTGCCAGTAGTATCAGGGGCACCGGGGAGCTGTTTTTT	CASSIRGTGELFF
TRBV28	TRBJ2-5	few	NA	TGTGCCAGCAGCGACAGGCAACGGTTACAAGAGACCCAGTACTTC	CASSDRQRLQETQYF
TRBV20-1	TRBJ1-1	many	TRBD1	TGCAGTGCTAGAACGGCCGGGGGGACAGGGAACACTGAAGCTTTCTTT	CSARTAGGTGNTEAFF
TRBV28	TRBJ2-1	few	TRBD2	TGTGCCAGCAGTTGGCCCCTTCGGGGGGGCTCCTACAATGAGCAGTTCTTC	CASSWPLRGGSYNEQFF
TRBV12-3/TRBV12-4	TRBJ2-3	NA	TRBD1	TGTGCCAGCAGGGAGACAGGGCGCACAGATACGCAGTATTTT	CASRETGRTDTQYF
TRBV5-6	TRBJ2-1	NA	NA	TGTGCCAGCAGTCAAAGGGGGTTGACAGGCAATGAGCAGTTCTTC	CASSQRGLTGNEQFF
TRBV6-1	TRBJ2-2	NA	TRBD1	TGTGCCAGCAGGCCCGGGACAGGGGGCTCCGGGGAGCTGTTTTTT	CASRPGTGGSGELFF
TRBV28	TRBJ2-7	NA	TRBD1	TGTGCCAGCAGTTCGGGACAGGGTAAATACGAGCAGTACTTC	CASSSGQGKYEQYF
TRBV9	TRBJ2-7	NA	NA	TGTGCCAGCAGCGTAGTGGACGGGGCCTACGAGCAGTACTTC	CASSVVDGAYEQYF
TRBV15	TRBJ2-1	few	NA	TGTGCCACCAGCAGAGGACCCTTGGGGAATGAGCAGTTCTTC	CATSRGPLGNEQFF
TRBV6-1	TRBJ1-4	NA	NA	TGTGCCAGCAGTGGGGGGGTAGTAGAAAAACTGTTTTTT	CASSGGVVEKLFF